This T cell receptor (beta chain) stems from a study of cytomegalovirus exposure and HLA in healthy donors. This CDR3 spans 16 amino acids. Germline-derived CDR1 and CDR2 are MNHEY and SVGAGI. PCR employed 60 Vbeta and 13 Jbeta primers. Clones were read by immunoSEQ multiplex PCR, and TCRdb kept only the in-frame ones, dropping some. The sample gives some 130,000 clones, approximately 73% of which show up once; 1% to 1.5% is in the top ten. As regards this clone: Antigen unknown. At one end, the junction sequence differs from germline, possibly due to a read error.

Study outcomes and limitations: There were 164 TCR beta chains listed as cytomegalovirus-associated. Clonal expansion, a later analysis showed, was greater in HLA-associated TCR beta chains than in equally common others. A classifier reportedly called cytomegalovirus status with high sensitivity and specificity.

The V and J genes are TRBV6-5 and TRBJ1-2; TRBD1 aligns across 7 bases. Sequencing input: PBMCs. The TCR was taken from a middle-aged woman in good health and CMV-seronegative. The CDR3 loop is CASSYSRRGRAYDYTF. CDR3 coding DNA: TGTGCCAGCAGTTACTCTCGTAGGGGGCGCGCCTATGACTACACCTTC.